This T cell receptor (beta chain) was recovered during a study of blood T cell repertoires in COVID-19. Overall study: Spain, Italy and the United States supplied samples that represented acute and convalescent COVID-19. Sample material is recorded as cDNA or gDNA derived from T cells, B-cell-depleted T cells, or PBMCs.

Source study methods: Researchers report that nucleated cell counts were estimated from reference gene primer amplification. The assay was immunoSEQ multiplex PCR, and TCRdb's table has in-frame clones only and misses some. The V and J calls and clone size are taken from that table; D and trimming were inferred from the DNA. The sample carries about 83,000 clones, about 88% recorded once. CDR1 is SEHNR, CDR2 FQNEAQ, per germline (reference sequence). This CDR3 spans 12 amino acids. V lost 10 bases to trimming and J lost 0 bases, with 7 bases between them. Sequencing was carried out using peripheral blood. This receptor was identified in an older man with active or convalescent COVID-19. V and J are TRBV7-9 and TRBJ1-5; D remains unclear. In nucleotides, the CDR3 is TGTGCCACCGGGAATAGCAATCAGCCCCAGCATTTT. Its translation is CATGNSNQPQHF.